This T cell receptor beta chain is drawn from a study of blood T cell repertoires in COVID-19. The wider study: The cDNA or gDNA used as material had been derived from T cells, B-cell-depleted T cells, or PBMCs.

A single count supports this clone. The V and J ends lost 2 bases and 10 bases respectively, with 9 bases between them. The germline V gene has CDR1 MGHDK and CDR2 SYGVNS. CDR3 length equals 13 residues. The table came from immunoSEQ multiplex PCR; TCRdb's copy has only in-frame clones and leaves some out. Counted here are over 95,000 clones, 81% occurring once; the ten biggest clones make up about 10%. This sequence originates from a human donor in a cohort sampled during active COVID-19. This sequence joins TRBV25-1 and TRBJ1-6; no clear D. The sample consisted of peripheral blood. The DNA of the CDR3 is TGTGCCAGCAGTGAACGGGAGGAGTCACCCCTCCACTTT. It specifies CASSEREESPLHF.